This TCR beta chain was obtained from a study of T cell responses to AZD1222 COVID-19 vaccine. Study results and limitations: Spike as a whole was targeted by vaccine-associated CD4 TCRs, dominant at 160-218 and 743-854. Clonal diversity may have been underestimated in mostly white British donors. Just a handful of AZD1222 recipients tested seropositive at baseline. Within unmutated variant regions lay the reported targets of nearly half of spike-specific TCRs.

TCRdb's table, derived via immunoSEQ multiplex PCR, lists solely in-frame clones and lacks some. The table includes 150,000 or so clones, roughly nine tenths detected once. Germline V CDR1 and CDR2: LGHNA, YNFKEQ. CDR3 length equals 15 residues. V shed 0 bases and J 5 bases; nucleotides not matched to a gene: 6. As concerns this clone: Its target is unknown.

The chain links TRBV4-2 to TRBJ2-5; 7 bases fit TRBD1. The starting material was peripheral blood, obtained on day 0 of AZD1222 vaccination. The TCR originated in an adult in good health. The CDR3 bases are TGTGCCAGCAGCCAAGATAGGGGGCCCCAGGAGACCCAGTACTTC. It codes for CASSQDRGPQETQYF.